Below are 26 T cell receptor beta chains sequenced from a single sample in a study of blood T cell repertoires in COVID-19. TCRdb keeps only in-frame clones here, not all; method: immunoSEQ multiplex PCR. In the table there are 300,000 to 400,000 clones, 88% of which are singletons. Sequencing was carried out using PBMCs or T cells enriched from blood (not recorded which). All receptors derive from a woman in her twenties or thirties with acute COVID-19.

In DNA form, the CDR3 reads TGTGCCAGCAGCCAACAAGGGACAGGGGGTTCAAACACCATATATTTT. Its protein is CASSQQGTGGSNTIYF. The chain uses TRBV3-1 (or the pseudogene TRBV3-2) and TRBJ1-3; the match to TRBD1 covers 11 bases. The CDR3 length is 16 residues. V gave up 2 bases and J gave up 6 bases; unmatched junction bases: 6. Germline CDR1 reads LGHDT; CDR2 reads YNNKEL (reference sequence).

The genes are TRBV24-1 and TRBJ2-3, with D perhaps matching TRBD2 (5 bases). This CDR3 contains 16 residues. Trimming left V 1 base short and J 3 bases short, with 13 bases between. The germline V gene encodes CDR1 KGHDR and CDR2 SFDVKD. The CDR3 here is CATSDFGKTLTDTQYF. For the CDR3, the DNA is TGTGCCACCAGTGATTTCGGGAAAACGCTGACAGATACGCAGTATTTT.

This chain links TRBV7-8 with TRBJ1-2; TRBD1 agrees at 7 bases. Germline CDR1 SGHVS, CDR2 FQNEAQ. This CDR3 has 13 amino acids. V lost 5 bases to trimming and J lost 5 bases; unmatched junction nucleotides: 5. The CDR3 loop reads CASSEDRSYGYTF. The CDR3 coding sequence is TGTGCCAGCAGCGAGGACAGGTCTTATGGCTACACCTTC.

CDR3 coding DNA: TGTGCCAGCACCCTCCGAGGAGCGAACACTGAAGCTTTCTTT. Its translation: CASTLRGANTEAFF. The gene calls are TRBV5-6 and TRBJ1-1; D is ambiguous. CDR3 size: 14 residues. Germline V gives CDR1 SGHDT, CDR2 YYEEEE. V lost 6 bases and J lost 1, with 13 bases in between. The full variable domain, rest sourced from reference TRBV5-6 and TRBJ1-1, is DAGVTQSPTHLIKTRGQQVTLRCSPKSGHDTVSWYQQALGQGPQFIFQYYEEEERQRGNFPDRFSGHQFPNYSSELNVNALLLGDSALYLCASTLRGANTEAFFGQGTRLTVV.

This chain uses TRBV7-7 with TRBJ2-2; 7 bases align to TRBD1. This CDR3 is 14 amino acids long. J lost 5 bases, V lost 3 bases, and 3 bases had no gene match. CDR1 is SSHAT, CDR2 FNYEAQ, per germline (reference sequence). CDR3 bases: TGTGCCAGCAGCTTGACAGGGTCAACCGGGGAGCTGTTTTTT. Translated: CASSLTGSTGELFF.

The gene calls are TRBV7-9 and TRBJ1-3; possible D gene TRBD1, 5 bases. The V and J ends lost 4 bases and 4 bases respectively, with 17 bases between them. Germline V gene sequence: CDR1 SEHNR, CDR2 FQNEAQ (reference sequence). CDR3 length: 16 residues. CDR3 amino acids: CASSSSVREGGNTIYF. The CDR3 nucleotides read TGTGCCAGCAGCTCCTCCGTCAGGGAGGGAGGAAACACCATATATTTT.

The CDR3 here is CASSLKDRSDTNYGYTF. CDR3 DNA sequence: TGCGCCAGCAGCCTAAAAGATCGAAGTGACACTAACTATGGCTACACCTTC. The rearrangement joins TRBV4-1 to TRBJ1-2; D ambiguous. The CDR3 is made up of 17 amino acids. The V gene's germline CDR1 is MGHRA and CDR2 YSYEKL. V lost 4 bases and J lost 0, with 18 bases in between.

The chain couples TRBV3-1 (or the pseudogene TRBV3-2) to TRBJ1-6, with no clear D. The CDR3 runs 14 residues. The germline V gene has CDR1 LGHDT and CDR2 YNNKEL (reference sequence). V was pared by 6 bases and J by 7 bases, with 13 bases between. The CDR3 bases are TGTGCCAGCAGATCCGGGGATGGAAATTCACCCCTCCACTTT. Residues: CASRSGDGNSPLHF.

The chain has TRBV12-5 and TRBJ1-2; 7 bases agree with TRBD1. The CDR3 runs to 16 residues. V trimming: 9 bases; J trimming: 2 bases; junction bases outside the gene matches: 15. CDR1 and CDR2 from the germline V gene are LGHNT and FRNRAP. The CDR3 DNA follows: TGTGCTAGCGCGCTTTTTGGGGGACAGAGGAACTATGGCTACACCTTC. It translates to CASALFGGQRNYGYTF.

The CDR3 protein is CARPLLTPYSNQPQHF. In DNA form, the CDR3 reads TGTGCCAGACCCCTATTGACACCGTATAGCAATCAGCCCCAGCATTTT. The genes are TRBV9 and TRBJ1-5; D unresolved. From germline, CDR1 is SGDLS and CDR2 YYNGEE. V lost 8 bases, J lost 0 bases, and 18 bases lay in between. The CDR3 is made up of 16 amino acids.

This chain joins TRBV9 and TRBJ1-3; 7 nucleotides match TRBD1. This CDR3 has 17 amino acids. Germline V gives CDR1 SGDLS, CDR2 YYNGEE. V trimming: 1 base; J trimming: 4 bases; junction bases outside the gene matches: 11. This chain's CDR3 is CASSVTDRVSGGNTIYF. The CDR3 coding sequence is TGTGCCAGCAGCGTAACCGACAGGGTCTCGGGCGGAAACACCATATATTTT.

This clone was detected only a few times. The rearrangement uses TRBV7-9 and TRBJ2-7, with D perhaps matching TRBD2 (6 bases). V shed 6 bases and J shed 6 bases, with 18 bases lying between them. Germline loops: CDR1 SEHNR, CDR2 FQNEAQ (reference sequence). The CDR3 extends over 14 amino acids. CDR3 region: CASRPVRGVSEQYF. CDR3 nucleotides: TGTGCCAGCAGGCCCGTCCGCGGGGTTAGCGAGCAGTACTTC.

J is TRBJ1-1 and V is TRBV5-1; perhaps TRBD1 as D (6 bases). Per germline, CDR1 SGHRS and CDR2 YFSETQ. V lost 0 bases to trimming and J lost 7 bases, with 13 bases between them. The CDR3 is 14 amino acids. The CDR3 reads CASSLELGAYEAFF. CDR3 DNA sequence: TGCGCCAGCAGCTTGGAATTGGGGGCGTATGAAGCTTTCTTT. Full variable domain (outside the CDR3, taken from reference TRBV5-1 and TRBJ1-1): KAGVTQTPRYLIKTRGQQVTLSCSPISGHRSVSWYQQTPGQGLQFLFEYFSETQRNKGNFPGRFSGRQFSNSRSEMNVSTLELGDSALYLCASSLELGAYEAFFGQGTRLTVV.

V gene TRBV7-2 combines with J gene TRBJ1-5; D possibly corresponds to TRBD1 (5 bases). The CDR3 runs 15 residues. Germline V gene data show CDR1 as SGHTA and CDR2 as FQGNSA. The V end lost 3 bases, the J end lost 4 bases, and 13 bases lay between the germline ends. The CDR3 loop is CASSFLGGLNQPQHF. The CDR3 region has the DNA TGTGCCAGCAGCTTTTTGGGGGGACTTAATCAGCCCCAGCATTTT.

The V call is TRBV15, the J call TRBJ1-5; D is perhaps TRBD1 (5 bases). The CDR3 consists of 14 residues. Trimming shortened V by 0 bases and J by 6 bases, and 9 bases separated the two germline ends. Germline lookup yields CDR1 LNHNV and CDR2 YYDKDF (reference sequence). The CDR3 region is CATSRDLGGQPQHF. The CDR3 nucleotides read TGTGCCACCAGCAGAGATCTGGGGGGTCAGCCCCAGCATTTT.

The chain links TRBV6-5 to TRBJ1-2, with TRBD1 matching 7 bases. The trim removed 6 bases at V and 1 base at J, leaving 8 bases unmatched. CDR3 size: 15 residues. Per the germline V gene, CDR1 is MNHEY and CDR2 is SVGAGI. CDR3 residues: CASRYPGQINYGYTF. CDR3 nucleotides: TGTGCCAGCAGGTACCCGGGACAGATTAACTATGGCTACACCTTC.

The V gene is TRBV6-1, the J gene TRBJ2-3; D might be TRBD1 (6 bases). CDR1 is MNHNS, CDR2 SASEGT, per germline. The CDR3 length is 15 residues. V was clipped by 3 bases and J by 3 bases, with 13 bases between them. The CDR3 is CASSDTGFGTDTQYF. The CDR3 bases are TGTGCCAGCAGTGACACAGGGTTCGGGACAGATACGCAGTATTTT.

The rearrangement links TRBV5-1 to TRBJ2-1; 10 nucleotides align to TRBD2. Losses at the gene ends were 1 base for V and 4 bases for J; bases not matched to a gene: 11. Per the germline V gene, CDR1 is SGHRS and CDR2 is YFSETQ. This CDR3 spans 18 amino acids. The CDR3 spells CASSLLSGGENKYNEQFF. CDR3 DNA sequence: TGCGCCAGCAGCTTGTTGAGCGGGGGGGAAAATAAATACAATGAGCAGTTCTTC.

The chain couples TRBV20-1 to TRBJ1-1, with D uncertain. CDR3 size: 10 residues. The V and J ends lost 6 bases and 8 bases respectively, with 10 bases between them. Germline CDR1 reads DFQATT; CDR2 reads SNEGSKA (reference sequence). CDR3 bases: TGCAGTGCCCCAAAGAGGGAAGCTTTCTTT. Amino acids: CSAPKREAFF.

The chain uses TRBV5-6 and TRBJ1-6; D not certain. This CDR3 region has 13 residues. Germline loops: CDR1 SGHDT, CDR2 YYEEEE. With 2 bases removed from V and 13 bases from J, the gap between germline ends came to 13 bases. This chain's CDR3 is CASSLTYGEPLHF. Here the CDR3 DNA reads TGTGCCAGCAGCTTAACCTACGGGGAGCCCCTCCACTTT.

CDR3 DNA: TGTGCCAGCAGTCTCCGGGACAACTCCTACGAGCAGTACTTC. Translating gives CASSLRDNSYEQYF. The chain is built from TRBV2 and TRBJ2-7, with a tentative D call TRBD1 (6 bases). Trimming left V 5 bases short and J 0 bases short, with 11 bases between. Germline lookup yields CDR1 SNHLY and CDR2 FYNNEI. The CDR3 length is 14 residues.

The rearrangement uses TRBV7-2 and TRBJ1-1; D not certain. V dropped 1 base and J dropped 3 bases, with 9 bases sitting between them. In germline, CDR1 is SGHTA, CDR2 FQGNSA. The CDR3 has 14 amino acids. The DNA for the CDR3 is TGTGCCAGCAGCTTAGATCCGGACTACACTGAAGCTTTCTTT. It encodes CASSLDPDYTEAFF.

The rearrangement uses TRBV12-5 and TRBJ1-1, with D perhaps matching TRBD1 (5 bases). Germline CDR1 LGHNT, CDR2 FRNRAP. Between the trimmed V and J ends, which lost 5 bases and 0 bases, there was a span of 13 bases. The CDR3 totals 15 residues. The CDR3 reads CASGIHPRVNTEAFF. DNA for the CDR3: TGTGCTAGTGGTATACACCCCAGGGTGAACACTGAAGCTTTCTTT.

This chain joins TRBV2 and TRBJ2-7; a possible D gene is TRBD1 (6 bases). Germline CDR1 reads SNHLY; CDR2 reads FYNNEI. This CDR3 region has 14 residues. With 8 bases removed from V and 0 bases from J, the gap between germline ends came to 14 bases. The CDR3 DNA reads TGTGCCAGCTGTAGTGGGACATTCTCCTACGAGCAGTACTTC. Translated: CASCSGTFSYEQYF.

The chain combines TRBV9 with TRBJ1-6; a possible D gene is TRBD1 (5 bases). The CDR3 is 14 residues long. Trimming took off 0 bases at V and 11 bases at J, with 12 bases between the two ends. Germline assignment: CDR1 SGDLS and CDR2 YYNGEE. The CDR3 nucleotides read TGTGCCAGCAGCGTAGTCGGGGGTCTTGCACCCCTCCACTTT. It is translated as CASSVVGGLAPLHF.

The rearrangement uses TRBV7-3 and TRBJ1-1; D gene ambiguous. The ends were cut back, 4 bases at V and 5 bases at J, with 11 bases in the middle. The CDR3 is made up of 13 amino acids. CDR1 and CDR2 from the germline V gene are SGHTA and FQGTGA. DNA of the CDR3: TGTGCCAGCAGCTCTACGGGAGTGACTGAAGCTTTCTTT. Translated, it gives CASSSTGVTEAFF.